A single sample is the source of the 20 T cell receptor beta chains below, sequenced in a study of blood T cell repertoires in COVID-19 (TCRdb year 2020). Preparation of the library involved the immunoSEQ multiplex PCR assay. TCRdb stores this immuneACCESS table with in-frame sequences only. Part of the clones is absent; in the studies checked, under half of the shortfall reflects unresolved V genes, and no reason is known for the rest. The sample data list around 200,000 clones, and about 86% of these were observed just once. The top ten clones comprise 6.2% of the sample. Sequencing used peripheral blood. The receptors stem from a man aged 55 to 69 who had recovered from COVID-19.

The chain uses TRBV7-3 and TRBJ2-1, with 10 bases lining up with TRBD2. This CDR3 has 15 amino acids. Germline V gene lookup returns CDR1 SGHTA and CDR2 FQGTGA. V shed 2 bases and J 9 bases; nucleotides not matched to a gene: 7. This chain's CDR3 is CASSLSAGTSVEQFF. CDR3 DNA: TGTGCCAGCAGCTTATCGGCCGGGACTAGCGTTGAGCAGTTCTTC.

The V call is TRBV18, the J call TRBJ1-2; no firm D call. Trimming cost V 6 bases and J 2 bases, with 10 bases left between them. Per the germline V gene, CDR1 is KGHSH and CDR2 is LQKENI. The CDR3 sequence is 13 residues long. The CDR3 sequence: CASSLPGNYGYTF. CDR3 bases: TGTGCCAGCTCCCTTCCAGGAAACTATGGCTACACCTTC.

The V and J genes are TRBV10-3 and TRBJ2-7; TRBD2 might be the D (6 bases). Per germline, CDR1 ENHRY and CDR2 SYGVKD. V was pared by 6 bases and J by 11 bases, with 32 bases between. There are 17 residues in the CDR3. In DNA, the CDR3 is TGTGCCATCAGGCCGAATTGGTCGTCTGGGGCGGCGGGGTGGAAGTACTTC. Protein: CAIRPNWSSGAAGWKYF.

The chain combines TRBV5-6 with TRBJ2-5; a weak D match, TRBD1 (6 bases). Trimming cost V 4 bases and J 4 bases, with 11 bases left between them. Per the germline V gene, CDR1 is SGHDT and CDR2 is YYEEEE. The length of the CDR3 is 13 residues. CDR3 DNA sequence: TGTGCCAGCAGCCACAGGGTATCAGAGACCCAGTACTTC. The encoded protein is CASSHRVSETQYF.

V usage is TRBV9 and J usage is TRBJ2-3; D is possibly TRBD1 (5 bases). Deletions cut 4 bases from V and 2 bases from J, with 14 bases between. From germline, CDR1 is SGDLS and CDR2 YYNGEE. CDR3 length: 15 amino acids. CDR3 in DNA: TGTGCCAGCAGCATCAGACAGACCCCCACAGATACGCAGTATTTT. Its protein is CASSIRQTPTDTQYF.

This rearrangement joins TRBV5-4 to TRBJ2-7; 7 bases map to TRBD2. Germline V CDR1 and CDR2: SGHNT, YYREEE (reference sequence). The V and J ends lost 0 bases and 6 bases, in that order; junction bases with no gene match: 6. The CDR3 contains 14 residues. CDR3 residues: CASSLDPGRTEQYF. CDR3 nucleotides: TGTGCCAGCAGCTTGGATCCCGGGAGGACCGAGCAGTACTTC.

V is TRBV6-5 and J is TRBJ1-5; D call uncertain. V was cut by 7 bases and J by 2 bases, with 12 bases left in between. The germline gives CDR1 MNHEY, CDR2 SVGAGI. The CDR3 totals 14 residues. The CDR3 protein is CASNLPLGNQPQHF. The DNA of the CDR3 is TGTGCCAGCAACTTGCCATTGGGCAATCAGCCCCAGCATTTT.

The chain joins TRBV6-1 to TRBJ2-7; 8 bases are a match to TRBD1. Germline CDR1 reads MNHNS; CDR2 reads SASEGT. V gave up 5 bases and J gave up 1 base; unmatched junction bases: 1. This CDR3 spans 13 amino acids. The CDR3 protein is CASSRDRSYEQYF. DNA of the CDR3: TGTGCCAGCAGTAGGGACAGGTCCTACGAGCAGTACTTC.

The rearrangement uses TRBV7-3 and TRBJ2-1, with TRBD1 matching 9 bases. The CDR3 sequence is 16 residues long. Looked up from germline, CDR1 is SGHTA and CDR2 is FQGTGA. V dropped 5 bases and J dropped 9; count of bases not matched to a gene: 14. The CDR3 bases are TGTGCCAGCAGCCCCCCCGGGACAGGGCGGTTGGGTGAGCAGTTCTTC. Residues: CASSPPGTGRLGEQFF. The full variable domain, rest sourced from reference TRBV7-3 and TRBJ2-1, is GAGVSQTPSNKVTEKGKYVELRCDPISGHTALYWYRQSLGQGPEFLIYFQGTGAADDSGLPNDRFFAVRPEGSVSTLKIQRTERGDSAVYLCASSPPGTGRLGEQFFGPGTRLTVL.

The chain uses TRBV5-4 and TRBJ2-5; 12 bases are a match to TRBD2. Per the germline V gene, CDR1 is SGHNT and CDR2 is YYREEE (reference sequence). The V gene end was trimmed by 4 bases and the J gene end by 2 bases; junction bases not matched to a gene: 6. The CDR3 runs 16 residues. CDR3: CASSQAGLAGQETQYF. The CDR3 bases are TGTGCCAGCAGCCAGGCAGGACTAGCGGGACAAGAGACCCAGTACTTC.

This chain connects TRBV15 to TRBJ2-1, with D maybe TRBD1 (5 bases). This CDR3 contains 18 residues. V dropped 5 bases and J dropped 9 bases, with 29 bases sitting between them. Germline CDR1 is LNHNV and CDR2 is YYDKDF (reference sequence). CDR3 nucleotide sequence: TGTGCCACCAGCCTCCTTCCCGAGACAGCCCGAGGCTGGAGTGAGCAGTTCTTC. Translated: CATSLLPETARGWSEQFF.

This chain links TRBV9 with TRBJ2-1; 9 nucleotides line up with TRBD2. Germline CDR1 SGDLS, CDR2 YYNGEE. The CDR3 covers 17 residues. J gave up 9 bases and V 3 bases, and 16 bases lay outside the gene matches. CDR3 bases: TGTGCCAGCAGCGCGGGGGGTGTAGCGGGAGTGATGGGTGAGCAGTTCTTC. It encodes CASSAGGVAGVMGEQFF.

The chain uses TRBV15 and TRBJ1-4, with D perhaps matching TRBD1 (6 bases). The germline CDR1 and CDR2 sequences are LNHNV and YYDKDF (reference sequence). This CDR3 has 15 amino acids. V lost 1 base and J lost 8, with 14 bases in between. The CDR3 DNA is TGTGCCACCAGCAGAGGGGCGGGGGGCGGCGAAAAACTGTTTTTT. As protein: CATSRGAGGGEKLFF.

The chain recombines TRBV19 with TRBJ1-1; the D gene is possibly TRBD1 (6 bases). Germline loops: CDR1 LNHDA, CDR2 SQIVND (reference sequence). The V end lost 3 bases, the J end lost 10 bases, and 18 bases lay between the germline ends. This CDR3 comprises 14 residues. CDR3 loop: CASSIRRGGAGAFF. The CDR3 DNA reads TGTGCCAGTAGTATTCGCCGGGGGGGCGCAGGAGCTTTCTTT.

This clone was counted a few times. The chain carries TRBV14 and TRBJ2-2; D gene ambiguous. Trimming cost V 4 bases and J 3 bases, with 9 bases left between them. CDR3 size: 14 residues. The germline V gene has CDR1 SGHDN and CDR2 FVKESK. CDR3 region: CASSRLKYTGELFF. DNA for the CDR3: TGTGCCAGCAGCCGACTCAAGTACACCGGGGAGCTGTTTTTT.

A single count supports this clone. The same CDR3 can be traced to other DNA sequences in this sample. The V and J genes are TRBV7-3 and TRBJ2-1; TRBD2 might be the D (6 bases). CDR3 size: 15 residues. Germline loops: CDR1 SGHTA, CDR2 FQGTGA. V lost 5 bases and J 0 bases, leaving 11 bases between the germline ends. The CDR3 protein is CASSRDSNSYNEQFF. The CDR3 DNA reads as TGTGCCAGCAGCCGGGACTCAAACTCCTACAATGAGCAGTTCTTC.

The chain links TRBV9 to TRBJ1-2; D may be TRBD1 (6 bases). This CDR3 is built from 13 residues. V was shortened by 3 bases and J by 8 bases, with 14 bases between the two germline ends. Germline V lookup: CDR1 SGDLS, CDR2 YYNGEE. The CDR3 sequence is CASSESGEYGYTF. Written as DNA, the CDR3 is TGTGCCAGCAGCGAGTCAGGGGAGTACGGCTACACCTTC.

This clone was recorded once. V and J are TRBV28 and TRBJ1-4; D is undetermined. Germline V CDR1 and CDR2: MDHEN, SYDVKM. The CDR3 loop spans 14 amino acids. V shed 2 bases and J shed 4 bases, with 8 bases lying between them. The CDR3 DNA reads TGTGCCAGCAGTTTAGTTGAGGGTAATGAAAAACTGTTTTTT. Its protein product is CASSLVEGNEKLFF.

The V call is TRBV28, the J call TRBJ2-5, with 7 bases aligning to TRBD2. The CDR3 totals 13 residues. Germline loops: CDR1 MDHEN, CDR2 SYDVKM. With 5 bases clipped from V and 5 bases from J, the junction kept 5 bases outside the gene matches. DNA of the CDR3: TGTGCCAGCAGTAACGCGGGAGCGGAGACCCAGTACTTC. Translating gives CASSNAGAETQYF.

This sequence joins TRBV6-5 and TRBJ1-2; a weak D match, TRBD1 (5 bases). The CDR3 consists of 13 residues. V gave up 4 bases and J gave up 6 bases, with 12 bases separating them. The germline CDR1 and CDR2 sequences are MNHEY and SVGAGI. CDR3 in DNA: TGTGCCAGCAGTTCCGTAGGGGCTGATGGCTACACCTTC. This sequence encodes CASSSVGADGYTF.